This T cell receptor beta chain stems from a study of T cell responses to AZD1222 COVID-19 vaccine. Details on this clone: What it binds is not known.

The germline V gene has CDR1 MDHEN and CDR2 SYDVKM. The CDR3 consists of 13 residues. V gave up 7 bases and J gave up 2 bases, with 12 bases separating them. Generated by immunoSEQ multiplex PCR, the TCRdb table keeps only in-frame clones and is missing some. The data show more than 95,000 clones, 93% seen once. Broader study findings: The donor group comprised mostly white British people and more females; the analysis possibly underestimated clonal diversity. Across spike, vaccine-associated CD4 TCRs were found, dominant at 160-218 and 743-854.

The sample consisted of peripheral blood, taken on day 0 of AZD1222 vaccination. The clonotype originates from an adult in good health. The rearrangement links TRBV28 to TRBJ2-7; no definite D call. CDR3: CASTAKPTYEQYF. The CDR3 DNA is TGTGCCAGCACCGCAAAGCCAACCTACGAGCAGTACTTC.